This T cell receptor beta chain was sequenced during a study of OX40 agonist ivuxolimab in advanced cancers. Germline assignment: CDR1 PRHDT and CDR2 FYEKMQ (reference sequence). Trimming took 3 bases from V and 7 from J, leaving 13 bases between them. The CDR3 covers 14 residues. TCRdb's table, derived via immunoSEQ multiplex PCR, lists solely in-frame clones and lacks some. The sample lists under 80,000 clones; roughly 90% were seen once. Sequenced here: CD4+ or CD8+ T cells sorted from blood, sampled in a trial of the OX40 agonist ivuxolimab. The source of this sequence is an adult with an advanced solid tumor such as melanoma, head and neck, liver or kidney cancer. The V call is TRBV13, the J call TRBJ1-5; TRBD1 is a possible D gene (6 bases). In DNA form, the CDR3 reads TGTGCCAGCAGCTTGAACAGGGTACGGCAGCCCCAGCATTTT. Protein sequence: CASSLNRVRQPQHF.